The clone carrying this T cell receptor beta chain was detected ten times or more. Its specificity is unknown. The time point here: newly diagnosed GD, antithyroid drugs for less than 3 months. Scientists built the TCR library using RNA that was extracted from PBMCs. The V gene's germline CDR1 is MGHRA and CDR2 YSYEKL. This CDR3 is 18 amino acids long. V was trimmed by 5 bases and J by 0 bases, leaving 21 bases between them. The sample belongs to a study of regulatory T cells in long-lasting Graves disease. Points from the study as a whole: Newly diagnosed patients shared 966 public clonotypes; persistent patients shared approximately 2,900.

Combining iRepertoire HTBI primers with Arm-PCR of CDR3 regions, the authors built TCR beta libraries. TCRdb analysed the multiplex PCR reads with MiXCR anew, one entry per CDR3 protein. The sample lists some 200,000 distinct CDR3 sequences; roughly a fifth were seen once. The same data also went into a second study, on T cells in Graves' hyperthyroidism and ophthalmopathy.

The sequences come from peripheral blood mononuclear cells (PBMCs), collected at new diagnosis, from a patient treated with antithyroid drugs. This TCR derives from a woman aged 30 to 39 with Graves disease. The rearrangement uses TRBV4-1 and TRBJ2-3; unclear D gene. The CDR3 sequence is CASSFWIGSQASTDTQYF. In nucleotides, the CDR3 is TGCGCCAGCAGCTTCTGGATTGGCAGCCAAGCTAGCACAGATACGCAGTATTTT.